This T cell receptor (beta chain) derives from a study of T cells in Graves' hyperthyroidism and ophthalmopathy. Germline assignment: CDR1 SGHRS and CDR2 YFSETQ. This CDR3 contains 14 residues. TCR beta CDR3 sequences were amplified from RNA transcripts. Initially, a first-round RT-PCR of the TCR CDR3 employed the HTBI primer set. TCRdb itself ran the multiplex PCR reads through MiXCR, one entry per CDR3 protein. This table holds some 490,000 distinct CDR3 sequences, approximately 23% found once. Comments on this clonotype: A read error may produce the germline difference seen at one junction end.

The sequenced sample consisted of blood. The TCR was taken from a woman aged 70-85 years with Graves' ophthalmopathy. V usage is TRBV5-1 and J usage is TRBJ2-1, with D tentatively TRBD2 (6 bases). CDR3 region: CASSRESAYNGQFF. The CDR3 coding sequence is TGCGCCAGCTCTCGGGAGAGCGCCTACAATGGGCAGTTCTTC.